Shown below are 29 T cell receptor beta chains from a single sample sequenced in a study of Ad26.COV2.S vaccination and SARS-CoV-2 variants. Indicated treatment: roughly 20 received Ad26.COV2.S at low or high dose, single or two shots; five or six received placebo; per-sample allocation not given. The samples were gathered on day 63 after the first injection of vaccine or placebo. Profiling relied on immunoSEQ multiplex PCR, and the TCRdb table lists in-frame clones only, not all of them. The sample yields about 450,000 clones, roughly 89% seen once. The sequencing here drew on peripheral blood, taken in a trial of Ad26.COV2.S vaccine versus placebo. These receptor sequences come from a person between 18 and 59 years old who received the Ad26.COV2.S COVID-19 vaccine or a placebo.

The chain is built from TRBV7-2 and TRBJ2-4; D gene unclear. The V and J ends lost 2 bases and 0 bases respectively, with 5 bases between them. The CDR3 has 14 residues. Germline V lookup: CDR1 SGHTA, CDR2 FQGNSA. The DNA for the CDR3 is TGTGCCAGCAGCTTAAGCCTAGCCAAAAACATTCAGTACTTC. This translates into CASSLSLAKNIQYF.

Only one count was recorded for this clone. The rearrangement uses TRBV5-6 and TRBJ2-7; TRBD2 might be the D (6 bases). V shed 4 bases and J shed 4 bases, with 18 bases lying between them. The CDR3 totals 15 residues. Germline V CDR1 and CDR2: SGHDT, YYEEEE. CDR3 sequence (DNA): TGTGCCAGCAGCGTCGCCACCCGAGGGAGGTACGAGCAGTACGTC. Residues: CASSVATRGRYEQYV.

The chain recombines TRBV9 with TRBJ2-5; 14 bases map to TRBD2. This CDR3 spans 17 amino acids. J gave up 4 bases and V 4 bases, and 9 bases lay outside the gene matches. Germline values: CDR1 SGDLS, CDR2 YYNGEE. The chain's CDR3 is CASSRGLAGGLGETQYF. DNA of the CDR3: TGTGCCAGCAGCAGAGGACTAGCGGGGGGCCTCGGAGAGACCCAGTACTTC.

The chain uses TRBV2 and TRBJ2-7; tentative D call: TRBD1 (6 bases). V was pared by 3 bases and J by 2 bases, with 14 bases between. The germline V gene has CDR1 SNHLY and CDR2 FYNNEI. The CDR3 runs to 15 residues. CDR3 nucleotide sequence: TGTGCCAGCAGTGAGGGTTGGGGGCAGGCCTACGAGCAGTACTTC. It codes for CASSEGWGQAYEQYF.

This clone is a singleton in its sample. V and J are TRBV7-2 and TRBJ1-4; 7 bases agree with TRBD1. The CDR3 spans 12 residues. Germline CDR1 and CDR2: SGHTA and FQGNSA. V shed 7 bases, J shed 11 bases, and the junction held 7 bases outside the gene matches. In DNA form, the CDR3 reads TGTGCCAGCACCCGAACAGGGGTGAAACTGTTTTTT. Its translation is CASTRTGVKLFF.

This clone is a singleton in its sample. The J gene is TRBJ1-2, the V gene TRBV6-6, with unresolved D. CDR1 is MNHNY, CDR2 SVGAGI, per germline (reference sequence). The CDR3 has 14 amino acids. Trimming removed 4 bases from V and 4 bases from J, with 13 bases in between. The CDR3 region is CASSSPYGGYGYTF. Here the CDR3 DNA reads TGTGCCAGCAGTTCCCCTTATGGCGGCTATGGCTACACCTTC.

This sequence joins TRBV20-1 and TRBJ2-7, with D perhaps given as TRBD1 or TRBD2 (5 bases each). CDR3 length: 15 amino acids. V dropped 3 bases and J dropped 1 base, with 16 bases sitting between them. Germline assignment: CDR1 DFQATT and CDR2 SNEGSKA (reference sequence). The DNA of the CDR3 is TGCAGTGCTAGTAAGATTGGGGGTCCATCCTACGAGCAGTACTTC. Amino acids: CSASKIGGPSYEQYF.

The V and J genes are TRBV6-5 and TRBJ2-5; no firm D call. V was trimmed by 5 bases and J by 5 bases, leaving 15 bases between them. This CDR3 region has 14 residues. Germline CDR1 and CDR2: MNHEY and SVGAGI. DNA for the CDR3: TGTGCCAGCAGTCCAAGGTGGGCCCCGGAGACCCAGTACTTC. It yields the protein CASSPRWAPETQYF.

The CDR3 DNA sequence: TGCGCCAGCAGCCGCCGGACAGGGGGGATAGGCTATGGCTACACCTTC. Translated, it gives CASSRRTGGIGYGYTF. The chain combines TRBV5-1 with TRBJ1-2; 10 positions match TRBD1. Per germline, CDR1 SGHRS and CDR2 YFSETQ. The V segment lost 4 bases and the J segment 4 bases; nucleotides outside the gene matches: 10. The CDR3 contains 16 residues.

J is TRBJ2-1 and V is TRBV13; 8 bases are a match to TRBD2. The CDR3 spans 16 residues. Trimming at V came to 3 bases and at J to 0 bases, leaving 4 bases not matched to a gene. Germline V gives CDR1 PRHDT, CDR2 FYEKMQ (reference sequence). The CDR3 region is CASSFQRGLSYNEQFF. In DNA, the CDR3 is TGTGCCAGCAGCTTCCAGCGGGGGCTCTCCTACAATGAGCAGTTCTTC.

A single count supports this clone. V usage is TRBV7-2 and J usage is TRBJ2-1; D unresolved. Germline assignment: CDR1 SGHTA and CDR2 FQGNSA. Trimming pared 1 base from V and 0 bases from J, leaving 10 bases between. This CDR3 comprises 16 residues. CDR3 residues: CASSLGSPVSYNEQFF. CDR3 bases: TGTGCCAGCAGCTTAGGATCTCCCGTCTCCTACAATGAGCAGTTCTTC.

This clone was seen a single time. The genes are TRBV4-1 and TRBJ2-4; D perhaps matches TRBD2 (7 bases). Per the germline V gene, CDR1 is MGHRA and CDR2 is YSYEKL. The CDR3 is 16 amino acids. V dropped 3 bases and J dropped 7 bases, with 19 bases sitting between them. The CDR3 nucleotides are TGCGCCAGCAGCCACCCTGGGGGGCGGGAGTTGAACATTCAGTACTTC. This sequence encodes CASSHPGGRELNIQYF.

In this sample, this clone turned up a few times. The chain joins TRBV19 to TRBJ2-2; D gene uncertain. CDR1 is LNHDA, CDR2 SQIVND, per germline (reference sequence). The CDR3 consists of 15 residues. Trimming removed 3 bases at V and 6 bases at J, with 14 bases between. This CDR3 is CASSIRATGSGELFF. For the CDR3, the DNA is TGTGCCAGTAGTATTAGGGCCACCGGGTCCGGGGAGCTGTTTTTT.

This clone was observed once. This rearrangement joins TRBV6-1 to TRBJ1-3; no clear D. The CDR3 has 14 residues. Germline V gives CDR1 MNHNS, CDR2 SASEGT. Trimming stripped 1 base from V and 0 bases from J, with 4 bases between. CDR3 protein: CASSEVLSGNTIYF. In DNA form, the CDR3 reads TGTGCCAGCAGTGAAGTCCTCTCTGGAAACACCATATATTTT.

The rearrangement joins TRBV27 to TRBJ1-4, with 9 bases identical to TRBD1. J gave up 10 bases and V 4 bases, and 7 bases lay outside the gene matches. The CDR3 covers 14 residues. Germline lookup yields CDR1 MNHEY and CDR2 SMNVEV (reference sequence). The CDR3 reads CASSSETGGRKLFF. CDR3 in DNA: TGTGCCAGCAGTTCCGAGACAGGGGGTAGAAAACTGTTTTTT.

This chain connects TRBV28 to TRBJ2-7, with D unclear. Between the trimmed V and J ends, which lost 5 bases and 4 bases, there was a span of 18 bases. CDR3 length: 15 residues. Germline V gene sequence: CDR1 MDHEN, CDR2 SYDVKM. CDR3 nucleotide sequence: TGTGCCAGCAGTCCGGCCGGCCTGGGCCCTTACGAGCAGTACGTC. It codes for CASSPAGLGPYEQYV.

With respect to this clone: The same CDR3 can be traced to other DNA sequences in this sample. This chain connects TRBV12-3 or TRBV12-4 to TRBJ2-5; 7 bases are a match to TRBD1. The CDR3 has 13 amino acids. V lost 3 bases, J lost 5 bases, and 3 bases stayed unmatched. The DNA for the CDR3 is TGTGCCAGCAGTTTCAGCAGGGGGGAGACCCAGTACTTC. Its protein product is CASSFSRGETQYF.

The chain carries TRBV4-3 and TRBJ2-7; D possibly corresponds to TRBD1 (6 bases). The V end lost 1 base, the J end lost 0 bases, and 25 bases lay between the germline ends. There are 20 residues in the CDR3. From germline, CDR1 is LGHNA and CDR2 YSLEER. CDR3 nucleotides: TGCGCCAGCAGCCAAGCATGGGGAAAGACCGGGACATGGACCTCCTACGAGCAGTACTTC. It specifies CASSQAWGKTGTWTSYEQYF.

J is TRBJ2-7 and V is TRBV19; TRBD2 matches at 8 bases. Looked up from germline, CDR1 is LNHDA and CDR2 is SQIVND (reference sequence). This CDR3 has 15 amino acids. V shed 5 bases, J shed 1 base, and the junction held 7 bases outside the gene matches. The CDR3 region is CASSVRGGQSYEQYF. The CDR3 coding sequence is TGTGCCAGTAGTGTCCGGGGGGGCCAGTCCTACGAGCAGTACTTC.

Turning to this clone: The junction does not match germline at one end; this may be a read error. The chain carries TRBV5-6 and TRBJ1-1; D perhaps matches TRBD1 (6 bases). The CDR3 loop spans 15 amino acids. Looked up from germline, CDR1 is SGHDT and CDR2 is YYEEEE. This CDR3 reads CASILQGPGDTEAFF. The CDR3 nucleotides are TGTGCCAGCATCTTGCAGGGGCCGGGGGACACTGAAGCTTTCTTT.

J is TRBJ1-1 and V is TRBV27; no definite D call. Germline lookup yields CDR1 MNHEY and CDR2 SMNVEV (reference sequence). V was trimmed by 5 bases and J by 3 bases, leaving 10 bases between them. CDR3 length: 13 residues. DNA of the CDR3: TGTGCCAGCAGTATGACGAGGTACACTGAAGCTTTCTTT. Translated, it gives CASSMTRYTEAFF.

The DNA for the CDR3 is TGTGCCAGCAGCCCCGCCTCGGGAGGGCTTCATGAGCAGTTCTTC. Amino acids: CASSPASGGLHEQFF. The rearrangement joins TRBV7-8 to TRBJ2-1, with TRBD2 identical over 8 bases. The germline V gene encodes CDR1 SGHVS and CDR2 FQNEAQ. This CDR3 is 15 amino acids long. The V segment lost 5 bases and the J segment 8 bases; nucleotides outside the gene matches: 11. The full variable domain, completed using reference TRBV7-8 and TRBJ2-1, is GAGVSQSPRYKVAKRGQDVALRCDPISGHVSLFWYQQALGQGPEFLTYFQNEAQLDKSGLPSDRFFAERPEGSVSTLKIQRTQQEDSAVYLCASSPASGGLHEQFFGPGTRLTVL.

This chain links TRBV9 with TRBJ2-1; D gene ambiguous. The CDR3 loop spans 15 amino acids. Germline V gene data show CDR1 as SGDLS and CDR2 as YYNGEE. V lost 0 bases, J lost 3 bases, and 10 bases lay in between. CDR3 sequence: CASSVGVAGYNEQFF. CDR3 DNA: TGTGCCAGCAGCGTAGGAGTAGCAGGCTACAATGAGCAGTTCTTC.

This rearrangement joins TRBV19 to TRBJ2-3; D unclear. Trimming took off 10 bases at V and 2 bases at J, with 13 bases between the two ends. This CDR3 is built from 13 residues. The V gene's germline CDR1 is LNHDA and CDR2 SQIVND (reference sequence). This CDR3 is CATAVLYTDTQYF. Written as DNA, the CDR3 is TGTGCCACTGCAGTCCTCTACACAGATACGCAGTATTTT.

The V and J genes are TRBV28 and TRBJ2-3, with D hard to call. V was pared by 3 bases and J by 0 bases, with 13 bases between. CDR3 size: 16 residues. CDR1 MDHEN and CDR2 SYDVKM come from the germline V gene. The CDR3 DNA is TGTGCCAGCAGTTTCGGGCCAGGATCTAGCACAGATACGCAGTATTTT. Protein sequence: CASSFGPGSSTDTQYF. Looking up the rest from reference TRBV28 and TRBJ2-3 gives the full variable domain: DVKVTQSSRYLVKRTGEKVFLECVQDMDHENMFWYRQDPGLGLRLIYFSYDVKMKEKGDIPEGYSVSREKKERFSLILESASTNQTSMYLCASSFGPGSSTDTQYFGPGTRLTVL.

The chain has TRBV20-1 and TRBJ2-7; D call uncertain. CDR1 and CDR2 (germline): DFQATT, SNEGSKA (reference sequence). This CDR3 has 12 amino acids. Trimming pared 3 bases from V and 3 bases from J, leaving 9 bases between. CDR3 residues: CSASGGGYEQYF. CDR3 in DNA: TGCAGTGCTAGTGGTGGTGGCTACGAGCAGTACTTC.

This sequence joins TRBV10-1 and TRBJ2-1, with D possibly being TRBD1 or TRBD2 (5 bases each). V was clipped by 0 bases and J by 0 bases, with 9 bases between them. The CDR3 has 16 residues. CDR1 WNHNN and CDR2 SYGVQD come from the germline V gene (reference sequence). The CDR3 bases are TGCGCCAGCAGTGAGTCGACTGGGGGCTCCTACAATGAGCAGTTCTTC. It codes for CASSESTGGSYNEQFF.

The chain has TRBV12-3 or TRBV12-4 and TRBJ1-5, with 7 bases fitting TRBD1. V gave up 4 bases and J gave up 7 bases; unmatched junction bases: 4. This CDR3 is 13 amino acids long. The CDR3 loop reads CASSSTGYQPQHF. DNA for the CDR3: TGTGCCAGCAGTTCGACAGGGTACCAGCCCCAGCATTTT.

The V gene is TRBV3-1 (or the pseudogene TRBV3-2), the J gene TRBJ1-1; unclear D gene. The V end lost 4 bases, the J end lost 11 bases, and 17 bases lay between the germline ends. The CDR3 contains 13 residues. Germline lookup yields CDR1 LGHDT and CDR2 YNNKEL (reference sequence). The chain's CDR3 is CASSPRVAGPAFF. In nucleotides, the CDR3 is TGTGCCAGCAGCCCGAGGGTAGCCGGCCCCGCTTTCTTT.